The following is a T cell receptor beta chain sequence with its context. Other DNA sequences of this sample code for an identical CDR3. This specimen belongs to a study of shared clonotypes between healthy human individuals. Germline lookup yields CDR1 SEHNR and CDR2 FQNEAQ (reference sequence). The length of the CDR3 is 14 residues. V lost 4 bases and J lost 7, with 13 bases in between. Only in-frame clones appear in the TCRdb table, and some are missing; sequencing was by immunoSEQ multiplex PCR. The table shows roughly 2.5 million clones, with around nine tenths occurring only once. The TCR sequence derives from a man aged 18 to 30 in good health. The source material was naive CD4+ T cells sorted from blood. Subset indicated: CD45RA+ positively selected. The chain couples TRBV7-9 to TRBJ1-4; possible D gene TRBD1, 6 bases. CDR3: CASSSQGGGEKLFF. The CDR3 DNA reads TGTGCCAGCAGCTCACAGGGTGGAGGTGAAAAACTGTTTTTT.